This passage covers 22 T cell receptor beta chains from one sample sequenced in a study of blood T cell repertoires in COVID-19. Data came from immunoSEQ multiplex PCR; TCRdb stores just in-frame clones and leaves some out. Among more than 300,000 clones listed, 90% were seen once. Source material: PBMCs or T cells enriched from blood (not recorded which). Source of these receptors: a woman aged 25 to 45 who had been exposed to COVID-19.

The CDR3 DNA reads TGCGCCAGCAGCGGACTAGCGGGGGGAAACTACGAGCAGTACTTC. It yields the protein CASSGLAGGNYEQYF. V and J are TRBV5-1 and TRBJ2-7, with TRBD2 identical over 14 bases. The V segment lost 4 bases and the J segment 3 bases; nucleotides outside the gene matches: 3. The CDR3 extends over 15 amino acids. Germline lookup yields CDR1 SGHRS and CDR2 YFSETQ.

CDR3 residues: CASSYTGGRITDTQYF. The CDR3 bases are TGTGCCAGCAGTTATACGGGGGGGCGTATCACAGATACGCAGTATTTT. The rearrangement joins TRBV6-5 to TRBJ2-3; 8 bases are a match to TRBD2. The CDR3 consists of 16 residues. The germline gives CDR1 MNHEY, CDR2 SVGAGI. Trimming removed 3 bases from V and 2 bases from J; junction bases left unmatched: 7.

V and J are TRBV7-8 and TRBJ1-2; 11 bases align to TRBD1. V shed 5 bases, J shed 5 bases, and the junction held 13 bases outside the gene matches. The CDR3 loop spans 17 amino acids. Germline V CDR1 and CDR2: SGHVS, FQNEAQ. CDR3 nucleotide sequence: TGTGCCAGCAGCCCCAGTTCCGGACAGGGGGCGCGGTATGGCTACACCTTC. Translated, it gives CASSPSSGQGARYGYTF.

The chain's CDR3 is CASRPNRDTEFF. The CDR3, as DNA: TGTGCCAGCAGACCGAACCGGGACACTGAGTTCTTC. V is TRBV5-4 and J is TRBJ2-1, with D perhaps matching TRBD1 (6 bases). This CDR3 comprises 12 residues. V was clipped by 5 bases and J by 14 bases, with 17 bases between them. The germline V gene encodes CDR1 SGHNT and CDR2 YYREEE (reference sequence).

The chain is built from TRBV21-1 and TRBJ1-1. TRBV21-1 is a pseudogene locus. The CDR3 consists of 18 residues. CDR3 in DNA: TGTGCCAGCGAATGCGCGTCCCATAACCCCACCCCGAACACTGAAGCTTTCTTT. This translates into CASECASHNPTPNTEAFF.

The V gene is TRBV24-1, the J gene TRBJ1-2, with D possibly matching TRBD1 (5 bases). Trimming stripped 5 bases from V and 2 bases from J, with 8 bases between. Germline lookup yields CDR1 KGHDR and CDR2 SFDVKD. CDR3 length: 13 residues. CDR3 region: CATSVRANYGYTF. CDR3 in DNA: TGTGCCACCAGTGTCAGGGCGAACTATGGCTACACCTTC.

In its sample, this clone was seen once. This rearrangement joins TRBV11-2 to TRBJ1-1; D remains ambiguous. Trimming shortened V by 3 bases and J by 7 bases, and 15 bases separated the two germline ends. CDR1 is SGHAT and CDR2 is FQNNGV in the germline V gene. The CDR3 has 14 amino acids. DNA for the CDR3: TGTGCCAGCAGCTTGTCCCTTTCCGCTAATGAAGCTTTCTTT. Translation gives CASSLSLSANEAFF.

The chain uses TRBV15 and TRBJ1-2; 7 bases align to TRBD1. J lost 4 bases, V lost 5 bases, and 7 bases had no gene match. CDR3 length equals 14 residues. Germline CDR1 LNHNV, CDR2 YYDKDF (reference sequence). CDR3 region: CATSGWGQSYGYTF. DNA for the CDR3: TGTGCCACCAGCGGATGGGGACAGTCCTATGGCTACACCTTC. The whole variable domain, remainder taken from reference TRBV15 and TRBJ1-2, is DAMVIQNPRYQVTQFGKPVTLSCSQTLNHNVMYWYQQKSSQAPKLLFHYYDKDFNNEADTPDNFQSRRPNTSFCFLDIRSPGLGDTAMYLCATSGWGQSYGYTFGSGTRLTVV.

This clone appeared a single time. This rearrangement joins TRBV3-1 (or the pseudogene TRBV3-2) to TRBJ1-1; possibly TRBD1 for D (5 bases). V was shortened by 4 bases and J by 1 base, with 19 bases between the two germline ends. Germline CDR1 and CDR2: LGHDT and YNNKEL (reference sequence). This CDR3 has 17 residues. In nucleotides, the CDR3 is TGTGCCAGCAGCCCCTCTCGGGGGGTGGATAGGAACACTGAAGCTTTCTTT. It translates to CASSPSRGVDRNTEAFF.

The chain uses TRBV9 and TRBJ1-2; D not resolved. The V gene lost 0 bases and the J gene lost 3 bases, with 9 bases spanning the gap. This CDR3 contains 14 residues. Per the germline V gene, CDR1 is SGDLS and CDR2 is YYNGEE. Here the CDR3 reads CASSVAGGYYGYTF. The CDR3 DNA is TGTGCCAGCAGCGTAGCCGGCGGCTACTATGGCTACACCTTC.

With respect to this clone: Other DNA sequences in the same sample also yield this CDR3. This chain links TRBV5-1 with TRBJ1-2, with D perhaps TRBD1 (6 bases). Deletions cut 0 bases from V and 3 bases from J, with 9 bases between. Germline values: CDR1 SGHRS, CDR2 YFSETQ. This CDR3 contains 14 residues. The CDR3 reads CASSLARGDYGYTF. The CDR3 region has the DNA TGCGCCAGCAGCTTGGCCAGGGGAGACTATGGCTACACCTTC.

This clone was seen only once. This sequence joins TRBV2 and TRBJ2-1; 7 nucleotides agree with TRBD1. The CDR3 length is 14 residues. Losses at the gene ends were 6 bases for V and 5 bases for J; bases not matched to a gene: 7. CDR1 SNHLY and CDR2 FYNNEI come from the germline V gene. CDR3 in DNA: TGTGCCAGCAGCCGGGACAGAGGGAACAATGAGCAGTTCTTC. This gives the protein CASSRDRGNNEQFF.

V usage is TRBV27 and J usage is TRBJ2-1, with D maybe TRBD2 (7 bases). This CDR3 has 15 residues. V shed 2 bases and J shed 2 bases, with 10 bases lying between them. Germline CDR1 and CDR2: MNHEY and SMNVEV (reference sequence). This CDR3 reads CASSLRGGAYNEQFF. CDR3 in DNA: TGTGCCAGCAGTTTACGAGGGGGGGCCTACAATGAGCAGTTCTTC.

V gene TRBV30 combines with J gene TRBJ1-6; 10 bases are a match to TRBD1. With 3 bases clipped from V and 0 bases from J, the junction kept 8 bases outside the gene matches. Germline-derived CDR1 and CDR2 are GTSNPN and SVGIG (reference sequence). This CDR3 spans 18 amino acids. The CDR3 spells CAWRYGTGESSYNSPLHF. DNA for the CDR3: TGTGCCTGGAGGTACGGGACAGGGGAGAGCTCCTATAATTCACCCCTCCACTTT.

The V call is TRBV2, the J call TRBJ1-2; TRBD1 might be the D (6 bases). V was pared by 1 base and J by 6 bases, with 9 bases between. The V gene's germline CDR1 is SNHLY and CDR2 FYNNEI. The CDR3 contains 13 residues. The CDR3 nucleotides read TGTGCCAGCAGTGAAGGGGGGCGCCATGGCTACACCTTC. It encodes CASSEGGRHGYTF.

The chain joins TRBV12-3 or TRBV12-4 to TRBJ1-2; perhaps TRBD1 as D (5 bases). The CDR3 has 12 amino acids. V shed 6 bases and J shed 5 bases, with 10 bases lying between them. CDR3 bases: TGTGCCAGCAGGCAGGGAGGGTATGGCTACACCTTC. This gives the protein CASRQGGYGYTF.

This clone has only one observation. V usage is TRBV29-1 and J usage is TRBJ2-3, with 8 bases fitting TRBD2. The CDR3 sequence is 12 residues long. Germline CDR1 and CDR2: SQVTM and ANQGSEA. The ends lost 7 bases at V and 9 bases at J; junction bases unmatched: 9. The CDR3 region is CSAQQQRGTQYF. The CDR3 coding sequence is TGCAGCGCCCAACAGCAGCGGGGGACGCAGTATTTT.

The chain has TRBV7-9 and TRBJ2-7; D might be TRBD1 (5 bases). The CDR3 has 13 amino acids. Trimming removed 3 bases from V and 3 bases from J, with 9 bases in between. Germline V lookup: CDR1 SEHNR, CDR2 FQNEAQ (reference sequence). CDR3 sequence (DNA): TGTGCCAGCAGCTTGGACATGAACTACGAGCAGTACTTC. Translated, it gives CASSLDMNYEQYF.

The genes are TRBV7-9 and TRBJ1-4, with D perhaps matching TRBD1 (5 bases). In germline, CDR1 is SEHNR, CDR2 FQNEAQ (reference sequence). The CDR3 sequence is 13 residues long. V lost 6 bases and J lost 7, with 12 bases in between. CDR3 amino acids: CASRGGGSEKLFF. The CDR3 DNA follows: TGTGCCAGCAGAGGCGGGGGTAGTGAAAAACTGTTTTTT.

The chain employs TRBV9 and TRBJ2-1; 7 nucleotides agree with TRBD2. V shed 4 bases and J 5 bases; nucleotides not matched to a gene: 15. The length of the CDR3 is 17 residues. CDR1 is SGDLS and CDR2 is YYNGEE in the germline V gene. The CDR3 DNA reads TGTGCCAGCAGCCCCCCGTTGGGGACTAATCTCAACAATGAGCAGTTCTTC. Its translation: CASSPPLGTNLNNEQFF.

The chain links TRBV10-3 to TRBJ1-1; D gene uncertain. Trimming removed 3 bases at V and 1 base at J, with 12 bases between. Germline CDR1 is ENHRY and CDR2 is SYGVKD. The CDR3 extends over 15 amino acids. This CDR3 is CAISDTRQKNTEAFF. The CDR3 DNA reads TGTGCCATCAGTGACACCAGGCAAAAGAACACTGAAGCTTTCTTT.

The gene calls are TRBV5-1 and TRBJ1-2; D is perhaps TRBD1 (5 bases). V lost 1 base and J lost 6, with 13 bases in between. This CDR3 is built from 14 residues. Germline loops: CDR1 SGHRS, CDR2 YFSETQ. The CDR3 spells CASSLRQPYNGYTF. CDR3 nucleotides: TGCGCCAGCAGCTTGAGACAGCCCTATAATGGCTACACCTTC.